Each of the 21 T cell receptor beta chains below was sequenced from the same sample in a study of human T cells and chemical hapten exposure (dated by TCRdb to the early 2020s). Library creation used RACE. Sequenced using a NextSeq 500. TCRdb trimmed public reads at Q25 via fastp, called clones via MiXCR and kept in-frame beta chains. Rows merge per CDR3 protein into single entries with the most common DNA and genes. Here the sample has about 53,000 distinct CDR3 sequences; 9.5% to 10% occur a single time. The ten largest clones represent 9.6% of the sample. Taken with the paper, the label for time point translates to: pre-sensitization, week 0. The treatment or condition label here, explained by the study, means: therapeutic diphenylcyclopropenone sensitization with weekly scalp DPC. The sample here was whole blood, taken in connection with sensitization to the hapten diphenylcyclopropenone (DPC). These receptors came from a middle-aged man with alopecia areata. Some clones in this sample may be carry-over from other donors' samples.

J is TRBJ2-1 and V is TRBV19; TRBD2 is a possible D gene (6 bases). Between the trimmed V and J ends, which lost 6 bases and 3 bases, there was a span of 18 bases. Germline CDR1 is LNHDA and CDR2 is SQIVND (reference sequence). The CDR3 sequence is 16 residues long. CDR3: CASRRASGGDYNEQFF. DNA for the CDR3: TGTGCCAGTAGGCGGGCGAGCGGAGGGGACTACAATGAGCAGTTCTTC. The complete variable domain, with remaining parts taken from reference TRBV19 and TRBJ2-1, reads DGGITQSPKYLFRKEGQNVTLSCEQNLNHDAMYWYRQDPGQGLRLIYYSQIVNDFQKGDIAEGYSVSREKKESFPLTVTSAQKNPTAFYLCASRRASGGDYNEQFFGPGTRLTVL.

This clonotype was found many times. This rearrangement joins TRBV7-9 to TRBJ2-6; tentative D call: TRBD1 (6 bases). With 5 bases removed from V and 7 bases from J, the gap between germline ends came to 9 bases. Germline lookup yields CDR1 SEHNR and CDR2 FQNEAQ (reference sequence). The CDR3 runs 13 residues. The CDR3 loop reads CASSLGTANVLTF. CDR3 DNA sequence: TGTGCCAGCAGCCTTGGGACAGCCAACGTCCTGACTTTC.

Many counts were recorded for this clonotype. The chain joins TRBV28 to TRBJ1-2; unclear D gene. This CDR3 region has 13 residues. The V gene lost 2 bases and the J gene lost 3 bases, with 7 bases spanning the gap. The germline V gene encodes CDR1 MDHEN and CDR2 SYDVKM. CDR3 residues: CASSLRAYYGYTF. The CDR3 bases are TGTGCCAGCAGTTTAAGGGCCTACTATGGCTACACCTTC.

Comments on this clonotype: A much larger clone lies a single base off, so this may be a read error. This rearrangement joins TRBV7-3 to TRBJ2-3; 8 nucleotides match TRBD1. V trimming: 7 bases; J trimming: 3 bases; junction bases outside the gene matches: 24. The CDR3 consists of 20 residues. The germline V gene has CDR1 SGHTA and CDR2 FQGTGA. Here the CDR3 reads CASTKGEFWLGTGRTDTQYF. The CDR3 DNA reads TGTGCCAGCACCAAAGGAGAGTTTTGGCTGGGGACAGGACGTACAGATACGCAGTATTTT.

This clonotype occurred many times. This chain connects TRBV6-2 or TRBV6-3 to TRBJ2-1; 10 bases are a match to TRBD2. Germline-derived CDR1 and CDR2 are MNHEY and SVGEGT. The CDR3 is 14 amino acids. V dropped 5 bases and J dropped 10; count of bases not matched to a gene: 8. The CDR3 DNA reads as TGTGCCAGCAGTACCGGGACTAGCGCACTAGAGCAGTTCTTC. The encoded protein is CASSTGTSALEQFF.

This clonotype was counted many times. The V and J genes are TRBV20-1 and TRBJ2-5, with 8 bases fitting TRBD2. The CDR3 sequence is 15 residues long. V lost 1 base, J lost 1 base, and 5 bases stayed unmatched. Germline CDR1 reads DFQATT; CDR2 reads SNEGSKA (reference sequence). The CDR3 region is CSARVSGTAQETQYF. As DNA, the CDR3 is TGCAGTGCTAGAGTTAGCGGGACGGCCCAAGAGACCCAGTACTTC.

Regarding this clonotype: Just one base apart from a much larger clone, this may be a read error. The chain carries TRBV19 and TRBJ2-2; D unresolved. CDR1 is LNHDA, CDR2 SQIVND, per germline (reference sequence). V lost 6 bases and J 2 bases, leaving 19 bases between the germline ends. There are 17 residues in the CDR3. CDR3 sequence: CASSLGRLTINTGELFF. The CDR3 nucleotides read TGTGCCAGTAGCCTAGGGCGTCTGACCATAAACACCGGGGAGCTGTTTTTT.

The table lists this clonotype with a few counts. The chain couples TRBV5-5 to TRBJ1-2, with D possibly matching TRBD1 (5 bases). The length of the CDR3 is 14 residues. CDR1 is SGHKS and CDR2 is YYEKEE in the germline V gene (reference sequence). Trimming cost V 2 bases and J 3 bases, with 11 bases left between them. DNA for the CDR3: TGTGCCAGCAGCTTAAGTACAGGAGACTATGGCTACACCTTC. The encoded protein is CASSLSTGDYGYTF.

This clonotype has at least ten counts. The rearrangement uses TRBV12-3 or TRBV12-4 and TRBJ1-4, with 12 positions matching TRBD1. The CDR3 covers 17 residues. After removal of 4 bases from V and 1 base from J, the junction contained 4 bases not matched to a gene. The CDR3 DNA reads TGTGCCAGCAGTTCGCGGGACAGGGGGCGAACTAATGAAAAACTGTTTTTT. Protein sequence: CASSSRDRGRTNEKLFF.

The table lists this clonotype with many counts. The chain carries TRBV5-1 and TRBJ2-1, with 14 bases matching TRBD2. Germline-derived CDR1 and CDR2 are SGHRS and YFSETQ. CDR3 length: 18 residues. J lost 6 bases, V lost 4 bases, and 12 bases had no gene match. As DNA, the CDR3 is TGCGCCAGCAGCCTTAATCCGGGACTAGCGGGAGTCGGCAATGAGCAGTTCTTC. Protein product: CASSLNPGLAGVGNEQFF.

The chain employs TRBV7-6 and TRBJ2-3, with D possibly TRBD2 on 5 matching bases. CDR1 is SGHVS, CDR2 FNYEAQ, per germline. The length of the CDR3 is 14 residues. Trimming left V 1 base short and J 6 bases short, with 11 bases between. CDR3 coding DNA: TGTGCCAGCAGCTTAGGCCCGGGGTCGGATACGCAGTATTTT. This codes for CASSLGPGSDTQYF.

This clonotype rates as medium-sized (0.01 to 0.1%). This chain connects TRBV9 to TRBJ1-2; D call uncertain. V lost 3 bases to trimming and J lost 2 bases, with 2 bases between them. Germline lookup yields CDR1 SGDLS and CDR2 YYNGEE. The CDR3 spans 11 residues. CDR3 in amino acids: CASSANYGYTF. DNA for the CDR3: TGTGCCAGCAGCGCCAACTATGGCTACACCTTC.

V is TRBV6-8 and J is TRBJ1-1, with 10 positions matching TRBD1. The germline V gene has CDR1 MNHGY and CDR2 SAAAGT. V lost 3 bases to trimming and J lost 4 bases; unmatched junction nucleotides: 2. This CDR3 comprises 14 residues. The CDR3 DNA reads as TGTGCCAGCAGTTATAGGGACAGGGGCACTGAAGCTTTCTTT. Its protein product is CASSYRDRGTEAFF.

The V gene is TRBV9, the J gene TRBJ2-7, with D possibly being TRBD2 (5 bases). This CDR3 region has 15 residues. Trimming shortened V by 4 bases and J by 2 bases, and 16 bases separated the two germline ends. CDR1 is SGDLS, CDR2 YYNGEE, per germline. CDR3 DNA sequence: TGTGCCAGCAGCCCCCTTGGAGGTCTTACCTACGAGCAGTACTTC. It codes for CASSPLGGLTYEQYF.

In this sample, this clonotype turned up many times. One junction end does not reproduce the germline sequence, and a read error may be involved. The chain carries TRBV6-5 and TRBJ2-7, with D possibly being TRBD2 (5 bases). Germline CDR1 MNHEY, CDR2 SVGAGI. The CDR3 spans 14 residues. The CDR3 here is CASRADVTRNEQHF. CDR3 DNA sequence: TGTGCCAGCAGAGCGGACGTCACCCGGAACGAGCAGCACTTC.

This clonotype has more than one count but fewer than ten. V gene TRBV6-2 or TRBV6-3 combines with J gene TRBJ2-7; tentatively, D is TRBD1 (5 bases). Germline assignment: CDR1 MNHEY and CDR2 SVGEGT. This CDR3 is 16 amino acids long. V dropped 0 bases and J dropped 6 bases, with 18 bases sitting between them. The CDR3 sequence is CASSYSGISRATEQYF. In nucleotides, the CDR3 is TGTGCCAGCAGTTACTCGGGGATAAGCAGGGCTACCGAGCAGTACTTC.

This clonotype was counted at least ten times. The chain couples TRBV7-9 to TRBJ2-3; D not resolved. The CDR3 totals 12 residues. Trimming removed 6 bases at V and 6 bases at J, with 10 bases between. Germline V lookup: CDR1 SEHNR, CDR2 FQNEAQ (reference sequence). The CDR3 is CASSISADTQYF. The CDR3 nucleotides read TGTGCCAGCAGTATCTCGGCGGATACGCAGTATTTT.

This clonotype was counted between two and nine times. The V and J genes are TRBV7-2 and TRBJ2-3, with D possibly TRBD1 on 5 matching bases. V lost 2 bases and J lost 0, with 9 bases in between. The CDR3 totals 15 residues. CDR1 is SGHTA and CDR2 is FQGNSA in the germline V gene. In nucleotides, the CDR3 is TGTGCCAGCAGCTTACAGGGTTTTAGCACAGATACGCAGTATTTT. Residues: CASSLQGFSTDTQYF. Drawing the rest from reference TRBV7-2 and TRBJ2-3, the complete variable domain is GAGVSQSPSNKVTEKGKDVELRCDPISGHTALYWYRQSLGQGLEFLIYFQGNSAPDKSGLPSDRFSAERTGGSVSTLTIQRTQQEDSAVYLCASSLQGFSTDTQYFGPGTRLTVL.

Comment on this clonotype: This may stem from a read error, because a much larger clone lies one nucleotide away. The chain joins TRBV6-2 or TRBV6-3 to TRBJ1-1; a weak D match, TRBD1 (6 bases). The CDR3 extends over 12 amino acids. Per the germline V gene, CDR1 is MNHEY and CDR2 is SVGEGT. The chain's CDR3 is CASRQGNTEASF. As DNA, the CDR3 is TGTGCCAGCAGGCAGGGGAACACTGAAGCTTCCTTT.

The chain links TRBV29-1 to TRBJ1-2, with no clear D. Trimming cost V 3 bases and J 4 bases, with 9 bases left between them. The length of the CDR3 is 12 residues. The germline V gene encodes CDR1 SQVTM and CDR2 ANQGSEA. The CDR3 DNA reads TGCAGCGTTGATGAGGAGAGCTATGGCTACACCTTC. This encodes CSVDEESYGYTF.

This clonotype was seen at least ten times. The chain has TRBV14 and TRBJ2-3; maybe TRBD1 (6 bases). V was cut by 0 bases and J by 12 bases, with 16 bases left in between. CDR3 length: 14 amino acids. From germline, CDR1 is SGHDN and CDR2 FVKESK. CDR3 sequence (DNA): TGTGCCAGCAGCCAAGATCGGACAGACCCTCATCAGTATTTT. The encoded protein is CASSQDRTDPHQYF. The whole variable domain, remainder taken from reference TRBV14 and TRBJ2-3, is EAGVTQFPSHSVIEKGQTVTLRCDPISGHDNLYWYRRVMGKEIKFLLHFVKESKQDESGMPNNRFLAERTGGTYSTLKVQPAELEDSGVYFCASSQDRTDPHQYFGPGTRLTVL.